Below are 18 T cell receptor beta chains sequenced from a single sample in a study of beta chain features in type 1 diabetes. General study findings and limits: Moderate but significant shortening of TCRB CDR3s was recorded in all four CD4+ subsets from Type 1 diabetes patients.

Their target antigens are unknown. Isolated RNA was reverse transcribed in full, so expressed TCRB transcripts were sequenced. Clones were read by immunoSEQ multiplex PCR, and TCRdb kept only the in-frame ones, dropping some. This sample has fewer than 350,000 clones, with about 15% found just once. The source material was naive CD4+ T cells from blood. The source is a man aged 18 to 35 with type 1 diabetes.

The chain employs TRBV2 and TRBJ1-4; D gene ambiguous. Germline V gene lookup returns CDR1 SNHLY and CDR2 FYNNEI. The V and J ends lost 3 bases and 5 bases respectively, with 10 bases between them. This CDR3 contains 14 residues. CDR3 in amino acids: CASSENSPNEKLFF. CDR3 DNA sequence: TGTGCCAGCAGTGAGAACAGTCCGAATGAAAAACTGTTTTTT.

The chain combines TRBV7-2 with TRBJ2-3, with TRBD2 matching 11 bases. V lost 4 bases, J lost 3 bases, and 6 bases stayed unmatched. Germline CDR1 and CDR2: SGHTA and FQGNSA. The CDR3 loop spans 16 amino acids. The DNA of the CDR3 is TGTGCCAGCAGCTATAGCGGGGGGGGCGGGACAGATACGCAGTATTTT. This encodes CASSYSGGGGTDTQYF.

This clone was picked up a small number of times. The rearrangement links TRBV10-2 to TRBJ2-4, with 9 bases identical to TRBD2. Germline CDR1 and CDR2: WSHSY and SAAADI. After removal of 9 bases from V and 1 base from J, the junction contained 4 bases not matched to a gene. This CDR3 comprises 14 residues. The CDR3 DNA sequence: TGCGCCAGTAGCGGGAGAGGGGCCAAAAACATTCAGTACTTC. This encodes CASSGRGAKNIQYF.

This clone was counted between two and nine times. The chain recombines TRBV29-1 with TRBJ2-3; no clear D gene. The V end lost 1 base, the J end lost 0 bases, and 8 bases lay between the germline ends. CDR3 length: 14 amino acids. In germline, CDR1 is SQVTM, CDR2 ANQGSEA. For the CDR3, the DNA is TGCAGCGTTGAAGGCCCACAGAGCACAGATACGCAGTATTTT. Its protein product is CSVEGPQSTDTQYF.

The V and J genes are TRBV28 and TRBJ1-5, with a weak D call TRBD1 (5 bases). Germline assignment: CDR1 MDHEN and CDR2 SYDVKM. The V end lost 3 bases, the J end lost 0 bases, and 21 bases lay between the germline ends. The CDR3 has 19 amino acids. This CDR3 is CASSFPRAGFPYSNQPQHF. The CDR3 DNA sequence: TGTGCCAGCAGTTTCCCCCGGGCAGGGTTTCCATATAGCAATCAGCCCCAGCATTTT.

The chain uses TRBV28 and TRBJ2-3; D is perhaps TRBD2 (6 bases). CDR1 is MDHEN and CDR2 is SYDVKM in the germline V gene. Trimming took 6 bases from V and 6 from J, leaving 16 bases between them. The CDR3 consists of 14 residues. The CDR3 reads CASSSTGRGDTQYF. CDR3 DNA: TGTGCCAGCAGCTCTACGGGCCGGGGGGATACGCAGTATTTT.

The chain uses TRBV29-1 and TRBJ2-1, with D possibly TRBD2 on 5 matching bases. CDR1 is SQVTM, CDR2 ANQGSEA, per germline. This CDR3 is built from 15 residues. Trimming shortened V by 6 bases and J by 7 bases, and 22 bases separated the two germline ends. CDR3 amino acids: CSVNPDFASGNEQFF. CDR3 nucleotide sequence: TGCAGCGTCAATCCGGACTTTGCGAGCGGAAATGAGCAGTTCTTC.

The chain recombines TRBV18 with TRBJ2-5, with 10 nucleotides matching TRBD2. The CDR3 contains 17 residues. Germline trimming cut 1 base from V and 1 base from J; bases unmatched to any gene: 6. The germline CDR1 and CDR2 sequences are KGHSH and LQKENI. The CDR3 loop is CASSPRNSGGFQETQYF. The DNA of the CDR3 is TGTGCCAGCTCACCACGCAATAGCGGGGGGTTCCAAGAGACCCAGTACTTC.

A word on this clone: Other DNA sequences within the sample encode an identical CDR3. J is TRBJ1-5 and V is TRBV27; D gene uncertain. This CDR3 has 13 amino acids. The germline gives CDR1 MNHEY, CDR2 SMNVEV (reference sequence). The V gene lost 0 bases and the J gene lost 7 bases, with 7 bases spanning the gap. DNA of the CDR3: TGTGCCAGCAGTTTATCCCCAGGCCAGCCCCAGCATTTT. Encoded protein: CASSLSPGQPQHF.

This clone has only one observation. This rearrangement joins TRBV5-1 to TRBJ2-7; weak D call: TRBD1 (5 bases). The CDR3 extends over 13 amino acids. Per germline, CDR1 SGHRS and CDR2 YFSETQ. V was shortened by 0 bases and J by 6 bases, with 10 bases between the two germline ends. As DNA, the CDR3 is TGCGCCAGCAGCTTGGACAGGATAGGCGAGCAGTACTTC. It translates to CASSLDRIGEQYF.

The chain is built from TRBV6-5 and TRBJ2-1; D may be TRBD2 (6 bases). Trimming shortened V by 6 bases and J by 10 bases, and 13 bases separated the two germline ends. The CDR3 extends over 12 amino acids. CDR1 is MNHEY and CDR2 is SVGAGI in the germline V gene. The CDR3: CASSPGGREQFF. Written as DNA, the CDR3 is TGTGCCAGCAGCCCTGGGGGGAGGGAGCAGTTCTTC.

V gene TRBV5-1 combines with J gene TRBJ1-4, with a possible D match to TRBD1 (5 bases). Trimming removed 0 bases from V and 5 bases from J, with 8 bases in between. This CDR3 has 14 amino acids. In germline, CDR1 is SGHRS, CDR2 YFSETQ. The CDR3 is CASSLDRRNEKLFF. For the CDR3, the DNA is TGCGCCAGCAGCTTGGACAGGAGAAATGAAAAACTGTTTTTT.

For this clone: Other DNA sequences in the same sample also yield this CDR3. The chain joins TRBV11-2 to TRBJ2-7; TRBD1 is a possible D gene (6 bases). Germline V gene lookup returns CDR1 SGHAT and CDR2 FQNNGV. Trimming cost V 4 bases and J 4 bases, with 8 bases left between them. The CDR3 totals 12 residues. The CDR3 region is CASSSQGYEQYF. In nucleotides, the CDR3 is TGTGCCAGCAGCTCACAGGGATACGAGCAGTACTTC.

The chain joins TRBV30 to TRBJ2-1; D is unclear. The CDR3 runs 11 residues. Germline lookup yields CDR1 GTSNPN and CDR2 SVGIG (reference sequence). With 1 base removed from V and 6 bases from J, the gap between germline ends came to 4 bases. CDR3 region: CAWSEPNEQFF. DNA for the CDR3: TGTGCCTGGAGTGAGCCCAATGAGCAGTTCTTC.

The CDR3 region is CASSQERGQGSGYEQYF. As DNA, the CDR3 is TGTGCCAGCAGCCAAGAACGGGGACAGGGGAGTGGGTACGAGCAGTACTTC. The genes are TRBV14 and TRBJ2-7; the match to TRBD1 covers 10 bases. This CDR3 has 17 amino acids. CDR1 and CDR2 from the germline V gene are SGHDN and FVKESK. After removal of 0 bases from V and 4 bases from J, the junction contained 9 bases not matched to a gene.

The chain recombines TRBV30 with TRBJ2-1; 7 bases are shared with TRBD1. V lost 1 base and J lost 6; bases outside the gene matches: 15. This CDR3 contains 17 residues. Germline CDR1 GTSNPN, CDR2 SVGIG (reference sequence). Here the CDR3 reads CAWSGRPGGPLSNEQFF. The CDR3 DNA follows: TGTGCCTGGAGTGGACGCCCAGGGGGACCCCTCTCCAATGAGCAGTTCTTC.

The chain has TRBV4-1 and TRBJ1-2, with D possibly matching TRBD1 (5 bases). CDR1 and CDR2 from the germline V gene are MGHRA and YSYEKL. Trimming took 1 base from V and 3 from J, leaving 6 bases between them. The CDR3 is 13 amino acids. CDR3 nucleotides: TGCGCCAGCAGCCAAGGACAGTACTATGGCTACACCTTC. Protein product: CASSQGQYYGYTF.

The chain couples TRBV18 to TRBJ2-7, with D perhaps TRBD1 (5 bases). Germline V gives CDR1 KGHSH, CDR2 LQKENI. This CDR3 has 13 amino acids. V was cut by 5 bases and J by 0 bases, with 8 bases left in between. In DNA, the CDR3 is TGTGCCAGCTCAGGGGCTAGCTCCTACGAGCAGTACTTC. As protein: CASSGASSYEQYF.